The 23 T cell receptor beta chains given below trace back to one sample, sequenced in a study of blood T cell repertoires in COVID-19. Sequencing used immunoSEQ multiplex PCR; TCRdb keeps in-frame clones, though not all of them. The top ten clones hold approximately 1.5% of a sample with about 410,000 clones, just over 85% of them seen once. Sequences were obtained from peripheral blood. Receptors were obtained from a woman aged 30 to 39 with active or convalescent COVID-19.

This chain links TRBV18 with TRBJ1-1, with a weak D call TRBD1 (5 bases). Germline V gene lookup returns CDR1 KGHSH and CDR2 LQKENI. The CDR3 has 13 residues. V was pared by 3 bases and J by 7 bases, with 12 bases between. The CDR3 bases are TGTGCCAGCTCACCCCCAGGGAAAAATGAAGCTTTCTTT. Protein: CASSPPGKNEAFF.

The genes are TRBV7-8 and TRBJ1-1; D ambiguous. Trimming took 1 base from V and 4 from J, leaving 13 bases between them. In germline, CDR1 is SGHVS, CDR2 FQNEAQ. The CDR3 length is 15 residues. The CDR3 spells CASSLGVGRGTEAFF. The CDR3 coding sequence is TGTGCCAGCAGCTTAGGAGTGGGTCGCGGCACTGAAGCTTTCTTT.

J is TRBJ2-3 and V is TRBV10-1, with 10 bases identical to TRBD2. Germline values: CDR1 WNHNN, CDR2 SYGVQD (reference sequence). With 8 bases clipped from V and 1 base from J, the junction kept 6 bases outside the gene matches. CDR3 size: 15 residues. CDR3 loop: CASSPSGRGTDTQYF. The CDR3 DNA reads TGCGCCAGCTCTCCTAGCGGGAGAGGCACAGATACGCAGTATTTT.

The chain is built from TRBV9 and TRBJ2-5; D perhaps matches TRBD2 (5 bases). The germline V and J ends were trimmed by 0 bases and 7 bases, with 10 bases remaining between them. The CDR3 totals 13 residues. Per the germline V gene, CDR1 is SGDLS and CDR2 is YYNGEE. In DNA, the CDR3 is TGTGCCAGCAGCGTAGACAGTCTAGCGACCCAGTACTTC. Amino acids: CASSVDSLATQYF.

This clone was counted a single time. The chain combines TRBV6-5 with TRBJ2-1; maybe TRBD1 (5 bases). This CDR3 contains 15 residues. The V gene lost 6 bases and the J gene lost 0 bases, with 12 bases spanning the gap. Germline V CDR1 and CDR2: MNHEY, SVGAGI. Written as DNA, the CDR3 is TGTGCCAGCAGACAGGCCCCGAGCTCCTACAATGAGCAGTTCTTC. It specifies CASRQAPSSYNEQFF.

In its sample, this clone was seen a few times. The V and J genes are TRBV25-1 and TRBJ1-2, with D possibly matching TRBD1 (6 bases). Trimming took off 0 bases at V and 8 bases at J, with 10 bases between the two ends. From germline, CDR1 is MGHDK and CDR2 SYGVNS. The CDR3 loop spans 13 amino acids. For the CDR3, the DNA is TGTGCCAGCAGTGAATATCACAGGGACGGCTACACCTTC. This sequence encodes CASSEYHRDGYTF.

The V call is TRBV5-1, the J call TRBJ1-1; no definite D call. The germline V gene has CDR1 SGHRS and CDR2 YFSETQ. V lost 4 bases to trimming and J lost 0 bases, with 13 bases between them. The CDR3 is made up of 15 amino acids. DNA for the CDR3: TGCGCCAGCAGCGGTGCCGAGGTCGTGAACACTGAAGCTTTCTTT. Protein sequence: CASSGAEVVNTEAFF.

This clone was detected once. DNA of the CDR3: TGCGCCAGCAGGAACCTGACAGGGTCGTCCAAAAACATTCAGTACTTC. It is translated as CASRNLTGSSKNIQYF. The genes are TRBV5-1 and TRBJ2-4; 7 bases map to TRBD1. Trimming took 5 bases from V and 2 from J; bases not matched to a gene: 10. The CDR3 sequence is 16 residues long. Germline CDR1 and CDR2: SGHRS and YFSETQ.

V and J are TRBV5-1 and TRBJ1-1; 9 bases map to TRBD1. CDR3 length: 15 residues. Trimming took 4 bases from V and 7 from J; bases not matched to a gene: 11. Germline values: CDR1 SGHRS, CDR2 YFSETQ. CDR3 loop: CASSRAPGTGIEAFF. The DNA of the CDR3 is TGCGCCAGCAGCCGGGCCCCCGGGACAGGGATTGAAGCTTTCTTT.

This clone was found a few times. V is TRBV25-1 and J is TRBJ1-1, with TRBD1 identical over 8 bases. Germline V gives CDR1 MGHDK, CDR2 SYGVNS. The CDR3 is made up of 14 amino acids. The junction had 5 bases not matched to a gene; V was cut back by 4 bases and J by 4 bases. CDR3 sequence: CASSGKDRVTEAFF. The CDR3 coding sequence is TGTGCCAGCAGTGGCAAGGACAGGGTCACTGAAGCTTTCTTT.

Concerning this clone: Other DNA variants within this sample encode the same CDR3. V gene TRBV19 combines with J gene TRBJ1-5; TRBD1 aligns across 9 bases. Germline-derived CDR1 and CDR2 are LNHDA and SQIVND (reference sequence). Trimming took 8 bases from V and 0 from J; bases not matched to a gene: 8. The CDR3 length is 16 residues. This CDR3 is CASSPGTGYSNQPQHF. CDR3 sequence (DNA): TGTGCCAGTTCCCCGGGGACAGGGTATAGCAATCAGCCCCAGCATTTT. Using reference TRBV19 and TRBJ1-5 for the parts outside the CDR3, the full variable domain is DGGITQSPKYLFRKEGQNVTLSCEQNLNHDAMYWYRQDPGQGLRLIYYSQIVNDFQKGDIAEGYSVSREKKESFPLTVTSAQKNPTAFYLCASSPGTGYSNQPQHFGDGTRLSIL.

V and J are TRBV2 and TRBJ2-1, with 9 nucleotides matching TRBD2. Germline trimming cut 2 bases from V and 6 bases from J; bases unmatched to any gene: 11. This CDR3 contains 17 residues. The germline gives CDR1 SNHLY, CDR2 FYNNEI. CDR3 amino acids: CASSELPAGGPPNEQFF. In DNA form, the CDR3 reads TGTGCCAGCAGTGAACTCCCCGCGGGGGGGCCCCCCAATGAGCAGTTCTTC.

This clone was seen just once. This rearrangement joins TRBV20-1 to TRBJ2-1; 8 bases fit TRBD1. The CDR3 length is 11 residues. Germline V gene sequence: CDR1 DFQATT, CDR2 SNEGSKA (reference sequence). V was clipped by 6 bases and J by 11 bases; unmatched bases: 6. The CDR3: CSASGGIQQFF. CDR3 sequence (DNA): TGCAGTGCGTCAGGGGGCATTCAGCAGTTCTTC.

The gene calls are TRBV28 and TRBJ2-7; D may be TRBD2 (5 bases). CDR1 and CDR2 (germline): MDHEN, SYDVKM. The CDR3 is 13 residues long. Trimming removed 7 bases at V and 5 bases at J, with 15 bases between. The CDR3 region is CASNFRGYHEQYF. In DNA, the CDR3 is TGTGCCAGCAACTTCCGGGGTTACCACGAGCAGTACTTC.

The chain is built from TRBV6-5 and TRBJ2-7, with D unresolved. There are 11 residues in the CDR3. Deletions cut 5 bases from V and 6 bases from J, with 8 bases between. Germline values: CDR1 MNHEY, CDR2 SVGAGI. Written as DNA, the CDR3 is TGTGCCAGCAGTCCACAGACCGAGCAGTACTTC. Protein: CASSPQTEQYF.

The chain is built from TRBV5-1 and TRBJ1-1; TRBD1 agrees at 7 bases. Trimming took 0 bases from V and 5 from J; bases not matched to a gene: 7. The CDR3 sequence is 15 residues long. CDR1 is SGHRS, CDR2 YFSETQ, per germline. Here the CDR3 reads CASSLALTGRTEAFF. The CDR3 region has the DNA TGCGCCAGCAGCTTGGCTCTGACAGGGAGAACTGAAGCTTTCTTT.

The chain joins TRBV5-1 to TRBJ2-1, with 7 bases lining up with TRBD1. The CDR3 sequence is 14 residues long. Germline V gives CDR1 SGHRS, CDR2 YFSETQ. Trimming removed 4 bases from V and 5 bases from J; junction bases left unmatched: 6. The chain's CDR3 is CASSNRDRDNEQFF. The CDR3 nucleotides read TGCGCCAGCAGCAACCGGGACAGAGACAATGAGCAGTTCTTC.

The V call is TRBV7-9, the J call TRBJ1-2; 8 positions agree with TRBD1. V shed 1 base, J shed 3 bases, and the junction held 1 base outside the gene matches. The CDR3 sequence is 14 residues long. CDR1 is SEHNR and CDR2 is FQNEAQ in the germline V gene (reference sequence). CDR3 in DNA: TGTGCCAGCAGCTTAGGGACAGGGTACTATGGCTACACCTTC. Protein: CASSLGTGYYGYTF.

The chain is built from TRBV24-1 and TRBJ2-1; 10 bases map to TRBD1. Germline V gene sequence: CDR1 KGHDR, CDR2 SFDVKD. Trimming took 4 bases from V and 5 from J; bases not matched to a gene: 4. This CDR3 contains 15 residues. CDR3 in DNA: TGTGCCACCAGTGACCCGGGACAGGGGAACAATGAGCAGTTCTTC. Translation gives CATSDPGQGNNEQFF.

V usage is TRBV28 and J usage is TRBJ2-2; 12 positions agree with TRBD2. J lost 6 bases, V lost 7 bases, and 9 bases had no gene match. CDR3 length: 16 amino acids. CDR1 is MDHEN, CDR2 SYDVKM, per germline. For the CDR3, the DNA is TGTGCCAGCAACGGACTAGCGGGACGCCACGCCGGGGAGCTGTTTTTT. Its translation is CASNGLAGRHAGELFF.

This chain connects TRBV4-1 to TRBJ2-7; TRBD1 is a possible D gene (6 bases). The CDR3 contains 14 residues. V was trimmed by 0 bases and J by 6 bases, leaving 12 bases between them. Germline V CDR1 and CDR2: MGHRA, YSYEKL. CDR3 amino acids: CASSQDKVGGEQYF. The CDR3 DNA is TGCGCCAGCAGCCAAGACAAGGTAGGGGGCGAGCAGTACTTC.

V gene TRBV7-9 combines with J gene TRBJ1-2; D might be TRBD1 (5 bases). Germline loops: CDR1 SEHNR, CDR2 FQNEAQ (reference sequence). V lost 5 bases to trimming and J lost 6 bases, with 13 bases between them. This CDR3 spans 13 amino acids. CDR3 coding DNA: TGTGCCAGCAGCCCTGGGGCATGGAATGGCTACACCTTC. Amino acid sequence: CASSPGAWNGYTF.

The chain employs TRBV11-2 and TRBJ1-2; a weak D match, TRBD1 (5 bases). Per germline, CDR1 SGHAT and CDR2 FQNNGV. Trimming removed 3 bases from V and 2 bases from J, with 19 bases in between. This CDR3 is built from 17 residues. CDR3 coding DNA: TGTGCCAGCAGCTTTGGGGCCTTCATAGGGGCCAACTATGGCTACACCTTC. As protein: CASSFGAFIGANYGYTF.